This TCR beta chain was sequenced in a study of spatial heterogeneity in lung cancer. Background on the study: The donors were 65 to 85 patients with non-small cell lung cancer that was early-stage and untreated.

The study tagged each TCR cDNA molecule with a unique molecular identifier. A single record per CDR3 protein comes from TCRdb applying MiXCR to the 5' RACE reads. The data hold roughly 120,000 distinct CDR3 sequences, with approximately 11% observed a single time. The time point is: blood at routine non-recurrence follow-up after resection. The study sequenced unsorted whole RNA from tumor, nontumor lung or frozen PBMC. This clonotype appeared a few times. The source material was PBMCs, sampled at follow-up. This clonotype was sampled from a female donor with early-stage non-small cell lung cancer.

The CDR3 loop reads CASSEPPGGNTIYF. The CDR3 DNA is TGTGCCAGCAGTGAACCTCCCGGGGGAAACACCATATATTTT. The chain has TRBV6-1 and TRBJ1-3; D is undetermined. The CDR3 covers 14 residues. V dropped 2 bases and J dropped 4 bases, with 9 bases sitting between them. Germline V gene sequence: CDR1 MNHNS, CDR2 SASEGT.